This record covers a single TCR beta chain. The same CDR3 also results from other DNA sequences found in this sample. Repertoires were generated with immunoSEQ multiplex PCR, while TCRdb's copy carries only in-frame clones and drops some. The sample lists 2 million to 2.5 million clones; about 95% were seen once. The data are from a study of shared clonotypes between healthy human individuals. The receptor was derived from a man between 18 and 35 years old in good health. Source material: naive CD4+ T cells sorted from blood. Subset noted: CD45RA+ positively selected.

CDR3 DNA: TGCGCCAGCAGTGAGTCATCCTACGAGCAGTACTTC. Translation: CASSESSYEQYF. The genes are TRBV10-1 and TRBJ2-7, with D uncertain. Trimming pared 0 bases from V and 1 base from J, leaving 1 base between. CDR3 length: 12 amino acids. CDR1 and CDR2 (germline): WNHNN, SYGVQD (reference sequence).